This record concerns one TCR beta chain sequence. The data are from a study of monozygotic twins with inflammatory bowel disease. The CDR3 length is 16 residues. In germline, CDR1 is SGDLS, CDR2 YYNGEE. TCRdb reworked the 5' RACE reads into one entry per CDR3 protein, no DNA. This sample contains about 300,000 distinct CDR3 sequences. Sequencing input: blood. This clonotype originated in a human donor with ulcerative colitis or Crohn's disease, or a healthy co-twin of an affected twin (not recorded which). The V gene is TRBV9, the J gene TRBJ2-5; checking the TCRdb D call of TRBD2 is not possible without DNA. The CDR3 spells CASSVPTSGRAETQYF. The variable domain in full, with the rest retrieved from reference TRBV9 and TRBJ2-5, is DSGVTQTPKHLITATGQRVTLRCSPRSGDLSVYWYQQSLDQGLQFLIQYYNGEERAKGNILERFSAQQFPDLHSELNLSSLELGDSALYFCASSVPTSGRAETQYFGPGTRLLVL.